The T cell receptor (beta chain) under discussion was sequenced for a study of cytomegalovirus exposure and HLA in healthy donors. PCR used 60 Vbeta primers and 13 Jbeta primers. Original handling: Later, an analysis found 65 million to 85 million unique TCR beta chains, and around 10 million of these were shared. The data were produced by immunoSEQ multiplex PCR, yet TCRdb's version contains in-frame clones alone and is incomplete. The DNA was the basis for D and trimming; V, J and clone size are from that table. The sample has about 170,000 clones, over 60% seen once. The material sequenced was PBMCs. This TCR was recovered from a girl aged 5-17 years in good health and CMV-seronegative.

CDR3 amino acids: CASSLEWPLPQETQYF. CDR3 nucleotides: TGTGCCAGCAGCTTAGAGTGGCCTCTCCCACAAGAGACCCAGTACTTC. The chain is built from TRBV7-9 and TRBJ2-5; the D is unclear. This CDR3 region has 16 residues. CDR1 and CDR2 (germline): SEHNR, FQNEAQ (reference sequence). V lost 1 base, J lost 2 bases, and 14 bases lay in between.